The 8 T cell receptor beta chains reported below all come from one sample, sequenced in a study of T cells expressing NK-cell markers. TCRdb re-analyzed the 5' RACE reads; it lists each CDR3 protein once, without DNA. The sample shows hundreds of thousands of distinct CDR3 sequences, and 4% to 5% sits with its ten largest clones. The specimen was blood T cells: a sorted CD56 or NKG2C T cell subset, CD4+ or CD8+ T cells, or bulk PBMC T cells (not recorded which). All receptors derive from a woman between 18 and 70 years old in good health.

This sequence joins TRBV20-1 and TRBJ2-2. CDR3 size: 12 residues. Germline V gene data show CDR1 as DFQATT and CDR2 as SNEGSKA (reference sequence). The CDR3 loop reads CSARDGLYELFF.

V is TRBV7-3 and J is TRBJ2-1; the TRBD2 assignment by TCRdb is unverifiable without DNA. Germline V gene sequence: CDR1 SGHTA, CDR2 FQGTGA. CDR3 length equals 15 residues. The CDR3 region is CASSLTGGMYNEQFF.

V is TRBV10-3 and J is TRBJ2-2; the D gene TCRdb calls, TRBD1, cannot be checked with no DNA. The CDR3 runs 15 residues. In germline, CDR1 is ENHRY, CDR2 SYGVKD. CDR3 sequence reads: CAIRRTGNDIGELFF.

This chain links TRBV20-1 with TRBJ2-7; TCRdb outputs TRBD2, but without DNA this stays unchecked. This CDR3 region has 14 residues. Germline V gives CDR1 DFQATT, CDR2 SNEGSKA (reference sequence). The CDR3 is CSAREDGGSYEQYF.

This chain links TRBV12-3 or TRBV12-4 with TRBJ1-1. This CDR3 is 13 amino acids long. The CDR3 loop reads CASSALVETEAFF.

The chain employs TRBV4-3 and TRBJ1-2; absent DNA, TCRdb's TRBD1 call cannot be checked. Germline CDR1 LGHNA, CDR2 YSLEER. The CDR3 loop spans 15 amino acids. CDR3: CASSQEAQGSYGYTF.

The chain uses TRBV6-1 and TRBJ2-1; the TCRdb call, TRBD2, lacks DNA for checking. Germline V gene data show CDR1 as MNHNS and CDR2 as SASEGT. This CDR3 has 16 residues. The CDR3 sequence is CASRQTRRGGGNEQFF.

J is TRBJ2-6 and V is TRBV10-3. Germline CDR1 ENHRY, CDR2 SYGVKD. CDR3 length: 17 amino acids. CDR3 sequence: CAISESPYNSGANVLTF.